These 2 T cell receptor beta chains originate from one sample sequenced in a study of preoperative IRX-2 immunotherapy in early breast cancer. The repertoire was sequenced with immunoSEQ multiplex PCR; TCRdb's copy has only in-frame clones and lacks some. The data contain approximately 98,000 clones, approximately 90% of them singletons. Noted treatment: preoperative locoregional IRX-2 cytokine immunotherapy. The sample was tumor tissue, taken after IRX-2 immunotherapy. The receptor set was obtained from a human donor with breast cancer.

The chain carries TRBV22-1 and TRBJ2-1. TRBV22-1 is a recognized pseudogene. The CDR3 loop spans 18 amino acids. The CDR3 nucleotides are TGTGCCACCAGTGATTCCGCACCGGGCCTGAGCTCCTACAATGAGCAGTTCTTC. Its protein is CATSDSAPGLSSYNEQFF.

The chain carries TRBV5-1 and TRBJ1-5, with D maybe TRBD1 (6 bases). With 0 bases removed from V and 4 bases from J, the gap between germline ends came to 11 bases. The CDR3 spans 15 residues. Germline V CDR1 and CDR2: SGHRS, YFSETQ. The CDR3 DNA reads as TGCGCCAGCAGCTTGGAGGGTCAGGGGAATCAGCCCCAGCATTTT. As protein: CASSLEGQGNQPQHF.